The 11 T cell receptor beta chains listed next were all sequenced from one sample in a study of T cells in women clearing cervical HPV infection. Libraries were prepared by immunoSEQ multiplex PCR; TCRdb keeps only in-frame clonotypes and omits some of them. The ten most abundant clones cover around 3.5% of a sample with about 26,000 clones. Material: blood buffy coat. The receptors derive from a woman aged 18 to 75 with a cervical HPV16 infection that either progressed to CIN3+ or cleared (not recorded which).

Of note for this clone: The read ends 3 residues early relative to the CDR3; the germline J gene fills the gap. This chain links TRBV6-2 or TRBV6-3 with TRBJ2-3, with unresolved D. CDR3 length: 13 amino acids. CDR1 is MNHEY and CDR2 is SVGEGT in the germline V gene. The chain's CDR3 is CASSLYSNQPQYF. CDR3 DNA (partial): TGTGCCAGCAGTCTTTATAGCAATCAGCCG.

Remarks on this clone: The read ends 3 residues before the CDR3 terminus; that terminus is restored from the germline J gene. The rearrangement joins TRBV12-3 or TRBV12-4 to TRBJ1-1; the D is unclear. The CDR3 contains 13 residues. V was pared by 6 bases and J by 5 bases, with 13 bases between. The sequenced CDR3 bases are TGTGCCAGCAGCCTAAACAGCCCAACTGAA. Translating gives CASSLNSPTE. The whole CDR3 reads CASSLNSPTEAFF.

Details on this clone: Read sequence stops 3 residues before the CDR3 end, and the germline J gene provides the missing end. The V call is TRBV13, the J call TRBJ1-1; maybe TRBD1 (6 bases). CDR3 length equals 14 residues. Germline values: CDR1 PRHDT, CDR2 FYEKMQ (reference sequence). V gave up 4 bases and J gave up 2 bases, with 11 bases separating them. CDR3 sequence: CASSSRDTNTEAFF. CDR3 DNA, as far as it was read: TGTGCCAGCAGCTCACGGGACACCAACACTGAA.

Concerning this clone: The sequenced fragment ends 3 residues before the CDR3 boundary, so the rest is inferred from the germline J gene. This chain links TRBV7-9 with TRBJ2-3; 8 bases are shared with TRBD1. Germline assignment: CDR1 SEHNR and CDR2 FQNEAQ (reference sequence). The CDR3 consists of 13 residues. CDR3 region: CASSPGGRETQYF. The DNA read from the CDR3 is TGTGCCAGCAGCCCAGGGGGCCGGGAGACG.

On this clone: The sequenced fragment ends 3 residues before the CDR3 boundary, so the rest is inferred from the germline J gene. The chain is built from TRBV7-3 and TRBJ2-3; D possibly uses TRBD1 or TRBD2 (5 bases each). The V end lost 5 bases, the J end lost 0 bases, and 12 bases lay between the germline ends. CDR3 length: 15 amino acids. The V gene's germline CDR1 is SGHTA and CDR2 FQGTGA. The sequenced part of the CDR3 DNA is TGTGCCAGCAGCGAGGGGCGAACTAGCACAGATACG. Residues: CASSEGRTSTDT. The entire CDR3 is CASSEGRTSTDTQYF.

Notes on this clone: A read error may account for a junction end that differs from germline. The CDR3 end falls 3 residues outside the read, so it is completed with the germline J gene. The sample carries other DNA sequences with the same CDR3. The rearrangement links TRBV19 to TRBJ1-3; D not resolved. This CDR3 comprises 16 residues. Per the germline V gene, CDR1 is LNHDA and CDR2 is SQIVND (reference sequence). CDR3 DNA, as far as it was read: TGTGCCAGTAGTCTTCCTCTCAGCGGCTGGAGAAACACT. It encodes CASSLPLSGWRNT. The CDR3 in its entirety is CASSLPLSGWRNTIYF.

Concerning this clone: The read ends 3 residues shy of where the CDR3 ends; the end is completed using the germline J gene. The rearrangement uses TRBV5-6 and TRBJ2-7, with D perhaps matching TRBD1 (5 bases). Germline CDR1 and CDR2: SGHDT and YYEEEE. V shed 4 bases and J shed 6 bases, with 17 bases lying between them. CDR3 length equals 14 residues. CDR3 amino acids: CASSPSPRQSEQYF. Partial CDR3 DNA: TGTGCCAGCAGCCCGTCCCCCCGACAGTCCGAG.

As concerns this clone: The CDR3 is cut off 3 residues early in the read; its end comes from the germline J gene. The V call is TRBV19, the J call TRBJ1-5; no clear D gene. This CDR3 region has 14 residues. V shed 3 bases and J shed 5 bases, with 11 bases lying between them. Germline assignment: CDR1 LNHDA and CDR2 SQIVND (reference sequence). The CDR3 DNA, read in part, is TGTGCCAGTAGTATCCGGTTTAGAGATCAGCCC. Translated, it gives CASSIRFRDQP. The CDR3 in its entirety is CASSIRFRDQPQHF.

Of note for this clone: The observed sequence ends 3 residues before the CDR3 terminus, with the missing tail filled in from the germline J gene. This chain links TRBV20-1 with TRBJ2-7; possibly TRBD2 for D (6 bases). The length of the CDR3 is 15 residues. CDR1 is DFQATT and CDR2 is SNEGSKA in the germline V gene (reference sequence). V was clipped by 6 bases and J by 2 bases, with 20 bases between them. CDR3 sequence reads: CSADGFGGVPYEQYF. CDR3 bases read: TGCAGTGCCGACGGCTTCGGCGGGGTTCCCTACGAG.

Turning to this clone: The read gets to within 3 residues of the CDR3 end, and the germline J gene fills in the rest. The chain recombines TRBV19 with TRBJ1-4; TRBD1 matches 7 bases. Germline V lookup: CDR1 LNHDA, CDR2 SQIVND (reference sequence). V was pared by 6 bases and J by 7 bases, with 2 bases of the junction left unmatched. The CDR3 is made up of 12 amino acids. Incomplete CDR3 DNA: TGTGCCAGTAGCGGGACAGCTGAAAAA. This translates into CASSGTAEK. The full CDR3 sequence reads CASSGTAEKLFF.

As concerns this clone: The CDR3 goes on 3 residues after the read ends, and that part is filled in from the germline J gene. The chain has TRBV7-2 and TRBJ1-2, with D unclear. In germline, CDR1 is SGHTA, CDR2 FQGNSA. The CDR3 consists of 13 residues. CDR3 protein: CASSFASSYDYTF. The CDR3 bases that were read are TGTGCCAGCAGCTTCGCGAGCTCCTACGAC.